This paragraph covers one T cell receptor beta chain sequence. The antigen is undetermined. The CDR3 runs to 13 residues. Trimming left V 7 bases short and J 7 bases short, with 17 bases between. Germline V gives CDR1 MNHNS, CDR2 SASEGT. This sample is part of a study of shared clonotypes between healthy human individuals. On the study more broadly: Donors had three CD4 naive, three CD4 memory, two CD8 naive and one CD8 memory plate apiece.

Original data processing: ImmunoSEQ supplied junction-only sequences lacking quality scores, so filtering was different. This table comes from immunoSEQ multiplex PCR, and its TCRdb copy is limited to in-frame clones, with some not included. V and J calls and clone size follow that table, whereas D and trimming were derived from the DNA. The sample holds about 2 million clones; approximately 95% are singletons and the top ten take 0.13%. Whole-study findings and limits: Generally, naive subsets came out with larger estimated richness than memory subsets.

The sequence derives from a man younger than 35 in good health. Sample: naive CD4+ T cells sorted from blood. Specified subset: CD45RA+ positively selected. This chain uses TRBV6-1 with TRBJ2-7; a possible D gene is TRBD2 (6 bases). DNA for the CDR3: TGTGCCAGCAAGGGTAACGGGGCGGGAGAGCAGTACTTC. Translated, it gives CASKGNGAGEQYF.